These T cell receptor beta chains were read from a single sample in a study of early T cells in non-severe SARS-CoV-2 infection. TCRdb analysed the 5' RACE reads with MiXCR anew, one entry per CDR3 protein. The repertoire holds over 75,000 distinct CDR3 sequences, roughly 13% seen once, with around 2.4% in the top ten. What was sequenced was whole blood. These receptors all come from an adult who was a healthcare worker with PCR-confirmed SARS-CoV-2 infection or an uninfected control (not recorded which). The CDR3 runs from the conserved cysteine through the conserved F or W. D genes are given only for firm matches. Expanded clones get a size class; other rows say once, few or many, or leave the size out.

CDR3aa | CDR3nt | v_gene | abundance | d_gene | j_gene
CSAWDRGTDTQYF | TGCAGTGCCTGGGACAGGGGCACAGATACGCAGTATTTT | TRBV20-1 | - | TRBD1 | TRBJ2-3
CASSRTARGPLQETQYF | TGTGCCAGCAGCCGAACCGCGAGGGGGCCCCTACAAGAGACCCAGTACTTC | TRBV11-2 | - | TRBD1 | TRBJ2-5
CSARDGRRAEAFF | TGCAGTGCTAGAGATGGCCGCCGGGCTGAAGCTTTCTTT | TRBV20-1 | - | - | TRBJ1-1
CASSPGGAGEQFF | TGTGCCAGCAGCCCCGGGGGGGCGGGGGAGCAGTTCTTC | TRBV28 | few | TRBD2 | TRBJ2-1
CASRRDTKNTEAFF | TGTGCCAGCAGAAGGGACACCAAGAACACTGAAGCTTTCTTT | TRBV12-3/TRBV12-4 | many | - | TRBJ1-1
CASSPIADGYTQYF | TGTGCCAGCAGCCCTATCGCGGACGGGTATACGCAGTATTTT | TRBV11-2 | many | - | TRBJ2-3
CASSLTSAGGVGYEQYF | TGTGCCAGCAGCTTGACTAGCGCGGGCGGGGTCGGCTACGAGCAGTACTTC | TRBV7-2 | few | TRBD2 | TRBJ2-7
CASSPPANEQFF | TGTGCCAGCTCACCCCCGGCAAATGAGCAGTTCTTC | TRBV18 | - | - | TRBJ2-1
CASSICYEQYF | TGTGCCAGCAGCATTTGCTACGAGCAGTACTTC | TRBV7-6 | many | - | TRBJ2-7
CASSRDGNSGANVLTF | TGTGCCAGCAGTCGCGACGGAAACTCTGGGGCCAACGTCCTGACTTTC | TRBV6-5 | - | - | TRBJ2-6
CASSLTATDTQYF | TGTGCCAGCAGTTTAACAGCCACAGATACGCAGTATTTT | TRBV28 | many | - | TRBJ2-3
CASSFLQGTDTQYF | TGTGCCAGCAGTTTCTTGCAGGGCACAGATACGCAGTATTTT | TRBV28 | many | - | TRBJ2-3
CSANRRGTNEKLFF | TGCAGTGCTAACCGACGTGGGACTAATGAAAAACTGTTTTTT | TRBV20-1 | - | - | TRBJ1-4
CASKGGQENSPLHF | TGTGCCAGCAAGGGGGGTCAGGAGAATTCACCCCTCCACTTT | TRBV6-1 | few | - | TRBJ1-6
CASSPRGGPGALHF | TGTGCCAGCAGCCCCCGGGGGGGGCCGGGCGCCCTCCACTTT | TRBV5-4 | many | - | TRBJ1-6
CASSLGAPGQGMEAFF | TGTGCCAGCAGCTTAGGGGCACCGGGACAGGGAATGGAAGCTTTCTTT | TRBV7-6 | - | TRBD1 | TRBJ1-1
CASSLAGTPGANVLTF | TGTGCCAGCAGCTTAGCAGGAACCCCTGGGGCCAACGTCCTGACTTTC | TRBV7-6 | - | - | TRBJ2-6
CASSSPQGSGNTIYF | TGTGCCAGCAGCTCGCCACAGGGCTCTGGAAACACCATATATTTT | TRBV7-9 | many | - | TRBJ1-3
CASSWTGDLNTEAFF | TGTGCCAGCAGCTGGACAGGGGACCTGAACACTGAAGCTTTCTTT | TRBV7-9 | many | TRBD1 | TRBJ1-1
CIARLRHHNSPLHF | TGCATCGCCCGTTTAAGACACCATAATTCACCCCTCCACTTT | TRBV20-1 | many | - | TRBJ1-6
CASSWPGQGYNEQFF | TGTGCCAGCAGTTGGCCGGGACAGGGGTACAATGAGCAGTTCTTC | TRBV6-5 | many | TRBD1 | TRBJ2-1
CASSQDVRRINQPQHF | TGTGCCAGCAGCCAAGATGTGAGACGGATAAATCAGCCCCAGCATTTT | TRBV4-2 | - | - | TRBJ1-5
CASSESSIQPNTEAFF | TGTGCCAGCAGTGAAAGCTCGATACAGCCTAACACTGAAGCTTTCTTT | TRBV25-1 | many | - | TRBJ1-1
CASSLGLGERAQETQYF | TGTGCCAGCAGTTTAGGTTTGGGGGAGAGGGCCCAAGAGACCCAGTACTTC | TRBV27 | - | - | TRBJ2-5
CASSLSGGKNIQYF | TGTGCCAGCAGTTTATCCGGGGGCAAAAACATTCAGTACTTC | TRBV28 | - | - | TRBJ2-4
CASSLFTGDTQYF | TGCGCCAGCAGCTTATTCACGGGAGATACGCAGTATTTT | TRBV5-1 | many | - | TRBJ2-3
CASRQSGGVGYEQYF | TGTGCCAGCAGGCAAAGCGGGGGGGTCGGATACGAGCAGTACTTC | TRBV7-2 | - | TRBD2 | TRBJ2-7
CSGFLNTEAFF | TGCAGCGGATTCCTGAACACTGAAGCTTTCTTT | TRBV29-1 | many | - | TRBJ1-1
CASSWLAGGDNEQFF | TGTGCCAGCAGCTGGCTAGCGGGGGGTGACAATGAGCAGTTCTTC | TRBV7-3 | many | TRBD2 | TRBJ2-1
CASSSQGAGRNTEAFF | TGTGCCAGCAGTTCACAGGGGGCTGGAAGGAACACTGAAGCTTTCTTT | TRBV27 | - | TRBD1 | TRBJ1-1
CASRPAGTGGVNEQFF | TGTGCCAGTAGACCGGCCGGGACAGGGGGCGTGAATGAGCAGTTCTTC | TRBV19 | - | TRBD1 | TRBJ2-1
CASSERGNGGPFQETQYF | TGTGCCAGCAGCGAAAGGGGGAATGGGGGACCCTTCCAAGAGACCCAGTACTTC | TRBV11-2 | - | - | TRBJ2-5
CASRPTVNTGELFF | TGTGCCAGCCGACCTACGGTAAACACCGGGGAGCTGTTTTTT | TRBV6-8 | few | - | TRBJ2-2
CASSLASLHSPLHF | TGTGCCAGCAGCTTAGCATCCCTCCATTCACCCCTCCACTTT | TRBV7-2 | - | - | TRBJ1-6
CASTRTSGGSGEQFF | TGTGCCAGCACAAGGACTAGCGGGGGAAGCGGAGAGCAGTTCTTC | TRBV28 | - | TRBD2 | TRBJ2-1
CASSLPGGSVDTQYF | TGTGCCAGCAGCTTACCGGGGGGTTCGGTAGATACGCAGTATTTT | TRBV5-5 | - | TRBD2 | TRBJ2-3
CASSTPNREDEQFF | TGTGCCAGCAGTACACCGAACAGGGAGGATGAGCAGTTCTTC | TRBV12-3/TRBV12-4 | - | - | TRBJ2-1
CASSMGDLGSPLHF | TGTGCCAGTAGTATGGGGGACCTGGGTTCACCCCTCCACTTT | TRBV19 | few | - | TRBJ1-6
CASSYTGEAGELFF | TGTGCCAGCAGTTACACAGGGGAAGCCGGGGAGCTGTTTTTT | TRBV12-3/TRBV12-4 | - | TRBD1 | TRBJ2-2
CASSLVRGGNEQFF | TGTGCCAGCAGCTTAGTTAGGGGAGGCAATGAGCAGTTCTTC | TRBV7-2 | many | - | TRBJ2-1
CSGVQGTEAFF | TGCAGCGGGGTACAGGGCACTGAAGCTTTCTTT | TRBV29-1 | - | - | TRBJ1-1
CASSFSGGSGETQYF | TGTGCCAGCAGCTTTAGCGGGGGCAGCGGAGAGACCCAGTACTTC | TRBV11-2 | many | TRBD2 | TRBJ2-5